Sequencing of this TCR beta chain was carried out in a study of PD-L1 blockade in urothelial cancer. Study-level background: A median of roughly 130,000 T cells was found in the blood samples.

Clones were read by immunoSEQ multiplex PCR, and TCRdb kept only the in-frame ones, dropping some. The repertoire has about 52,000 clones, approximately 72% of them found once; the top ten carry roughly 4%. The CDR3 sequence is 21 residues long. The germline V gene has CDR1 PRHDT and CDR2 FYEKMQ (reference sequence). The V end was cut by 0 bases, the J end by 6 bases, with 30 bases between. Regarding time point: pretreatment peripheral blood. This chain joins TRBV13 and TRBJ2-1; tentative D call: TRBD1 (8 bases). Sequenced here: PBMCs, sampled around atezolizumab (anti-PD-L1) treatment. The clonotype originates from a man in his 70s with urothelial cancer. CDR3 sequence: CASSLGPGNRGGLITANEQFF. Here the CDR3 DNA reads TGTGCCAGCAGCTTAGGACCGGGGAACAGGGGGGGTCTAATTACCGCCAATGAGCAGTTCTTC. The full variable domain, its missing parts supplied by reference TRBV13 and TRBJ2-1, is AAGVIQSPRHLIKEKRETATLKCYPIPRHDTVYWYQQGPGQDPQFLISFYEKMQSDKGSIPDRFSAQQFSDYHSELNMSSLELGDSALYFCASSLGPGNRGGLITANEQFFGPGTRLTVL.